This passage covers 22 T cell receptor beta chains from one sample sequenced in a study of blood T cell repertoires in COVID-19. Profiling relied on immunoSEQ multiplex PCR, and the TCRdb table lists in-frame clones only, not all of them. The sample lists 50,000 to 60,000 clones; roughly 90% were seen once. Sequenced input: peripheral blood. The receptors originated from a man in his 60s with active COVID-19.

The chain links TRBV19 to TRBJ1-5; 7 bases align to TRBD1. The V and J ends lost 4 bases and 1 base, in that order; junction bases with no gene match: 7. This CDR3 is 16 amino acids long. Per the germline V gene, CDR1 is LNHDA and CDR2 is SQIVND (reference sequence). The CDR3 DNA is TGTGCCAGTAGTACCCTAGACAGGGCGAGCAATCAGCCCCAGCATTTT. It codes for CASSTLDRASNQPQHF.

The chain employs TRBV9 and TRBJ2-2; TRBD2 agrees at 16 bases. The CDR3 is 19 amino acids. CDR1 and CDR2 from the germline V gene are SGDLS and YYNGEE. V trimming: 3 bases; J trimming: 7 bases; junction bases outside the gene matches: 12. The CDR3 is CASSARPGLAGGPVGELFF. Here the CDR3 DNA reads TGTGCCAGCAGCGCCAGGCCGGGACTAGCGGGAGGGCCGGTCGGGGAGCTGTTTTTT. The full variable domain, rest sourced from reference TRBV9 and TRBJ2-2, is DSGVTQTPKHLITATGQRVTLRCSPRSGDLSVYWYQQSLDQGLQFLIQYYNGEERAKGNILERFSAQQFPDLHSELNLSSLELGDSALYFCASSARPGLAGGPVGELFFGEGSRLTVL.

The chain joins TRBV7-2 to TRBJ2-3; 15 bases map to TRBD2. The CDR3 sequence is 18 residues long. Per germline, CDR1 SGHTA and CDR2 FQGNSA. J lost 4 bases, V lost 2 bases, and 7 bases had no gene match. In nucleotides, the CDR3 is TGTGCCAGCAGCTTACCCAGGACTAGCGGGAGGGCCCCAGATACGCAGTATTTT. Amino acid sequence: CASSLPRTSGRAPDTQYF.

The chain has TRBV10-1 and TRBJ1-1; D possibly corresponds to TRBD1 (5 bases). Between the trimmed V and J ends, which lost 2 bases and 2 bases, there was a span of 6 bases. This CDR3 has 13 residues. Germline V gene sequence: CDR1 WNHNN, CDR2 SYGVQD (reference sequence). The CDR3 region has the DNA TGCGCCAGCAGTGAGCAGGGTAACACTGAAGCTTTCTTT. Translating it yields CASSEQGNTEAFF.

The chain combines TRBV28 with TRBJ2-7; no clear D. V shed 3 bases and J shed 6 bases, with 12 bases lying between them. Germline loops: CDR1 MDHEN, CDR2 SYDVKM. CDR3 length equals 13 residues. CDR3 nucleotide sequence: TGTGCCAGCAGTTTTAATCTTCTCTCCGAGCAGTACTTC. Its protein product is CASSFNLLSEQYF.

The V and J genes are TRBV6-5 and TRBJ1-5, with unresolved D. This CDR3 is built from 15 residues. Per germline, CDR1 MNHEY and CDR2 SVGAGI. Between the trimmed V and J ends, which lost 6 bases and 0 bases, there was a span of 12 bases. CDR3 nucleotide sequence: TGTGCCAGCAGAAAGACAACCTATAGCAATCAGCCCCAGCATTTT. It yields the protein CASRKTTYSNQPQHF.

The CDR3 region is CASSEAGLAWDEQFF. The CDR3 DNA sequence: TGTGCCAGCAGTGAAGCCGGACTAGCTTGGGATGAGCAGTTCTTC. This rearrangement joins TRBV2 to TRBJ2-1, with 8 bases lining up with TRBD2. CDR3 length: 15 amino acids. The V and J ends lost 0 bases and 8 bases, in that order; junction bases with no gene match: 6. Germline CDR1 reads SNHLY; CDR2 reads FYNNEI.

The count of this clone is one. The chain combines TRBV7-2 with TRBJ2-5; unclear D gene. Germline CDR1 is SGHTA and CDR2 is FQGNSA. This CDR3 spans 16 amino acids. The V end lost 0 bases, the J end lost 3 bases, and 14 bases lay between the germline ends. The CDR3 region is CASSLARSQIKETQYF. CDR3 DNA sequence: TGTGCCAGCAGCTTAGCGCGGTCCCAAATTAAAGAGACCCAGTACTTC.

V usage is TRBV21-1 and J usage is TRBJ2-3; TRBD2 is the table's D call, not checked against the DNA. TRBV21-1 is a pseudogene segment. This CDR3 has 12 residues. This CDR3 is CASSNRTDTQYF. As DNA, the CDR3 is TGTGCCAGCAGCAATCGGACAGATACGCAGTATTTT.

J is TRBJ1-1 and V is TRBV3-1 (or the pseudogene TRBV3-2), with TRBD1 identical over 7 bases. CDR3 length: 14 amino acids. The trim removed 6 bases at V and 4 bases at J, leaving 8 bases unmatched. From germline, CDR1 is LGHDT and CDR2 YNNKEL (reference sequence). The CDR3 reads CASSERGGGTEAFF. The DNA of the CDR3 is TGTGCCAGCAGTGAGAGAGGGGGCGGCACTGAAGCTTTCTTT.

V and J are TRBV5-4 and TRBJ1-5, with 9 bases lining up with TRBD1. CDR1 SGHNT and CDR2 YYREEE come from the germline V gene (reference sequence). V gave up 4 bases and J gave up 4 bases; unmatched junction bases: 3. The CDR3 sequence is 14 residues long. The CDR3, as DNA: TGTGCCAGCAGCGAGGGACAGGGTAATCAGCCCCAGCATTTT. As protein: CASSEGQGNQPQHF.

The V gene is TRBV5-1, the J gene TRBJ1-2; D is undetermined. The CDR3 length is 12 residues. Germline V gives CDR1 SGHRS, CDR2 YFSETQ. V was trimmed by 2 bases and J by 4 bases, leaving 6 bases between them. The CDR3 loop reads CASSFSGYGYTF. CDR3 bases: TGCGCCAGCAGCTTTTCCGGCTATGGCTACACCTTC.

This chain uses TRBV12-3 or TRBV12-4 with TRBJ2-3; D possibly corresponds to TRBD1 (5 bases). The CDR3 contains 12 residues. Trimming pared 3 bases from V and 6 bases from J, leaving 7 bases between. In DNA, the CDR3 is TGTGCCAGCAGTTTTTCAGGGGATACGCAGTATTTT. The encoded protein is CASSFSGDTQYF.

CDR3 nucleotides: TGTGCCATCAGTAGAGTAAGCCGGACAGCCGTTAACTATGGCTACACCTTC. Translating it yields CAISRVSRTAVNYGYTF. V and J are TRBV10-3 and TRBJ1-2, with D possibly matching TRBD1 (6 bases). From germline, CDR1 is ENHRY and CDR2 SYGVKD. The CDR3 length is 17 residues. V dropped 5 bases and J dropped 1 base, with 20 bases sitting between them.

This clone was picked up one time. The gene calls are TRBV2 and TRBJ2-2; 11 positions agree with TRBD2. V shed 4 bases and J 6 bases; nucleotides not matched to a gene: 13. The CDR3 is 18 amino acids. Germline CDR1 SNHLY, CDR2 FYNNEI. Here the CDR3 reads CASSGTSGSSASSGELFF. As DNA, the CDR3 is TGTGCCAGCAGTGGCACTAGCGGGAGTAGCGCTAGCTCCGGGGAGCTGTTTTTT. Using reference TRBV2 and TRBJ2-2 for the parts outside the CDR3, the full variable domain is EPEVTQTPSHQVTQMGQEVILRCVPISNHLYFYWYRQILGQKVEFLVSFYNNEISEKSEIFDDQFSVERPDGSNFTLKIRSTKLEDSAMYFCASSGTSGSSASSGELFFGEGSRLTVL.

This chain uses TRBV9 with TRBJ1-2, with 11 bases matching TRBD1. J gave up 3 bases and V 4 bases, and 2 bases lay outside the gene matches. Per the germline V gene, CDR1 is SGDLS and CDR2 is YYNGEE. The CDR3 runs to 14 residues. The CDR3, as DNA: TGTGCCAGCAGCATGGGACAGGGGGACTATGGCTACACCTTC. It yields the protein CASSMGQGDYGYTF.

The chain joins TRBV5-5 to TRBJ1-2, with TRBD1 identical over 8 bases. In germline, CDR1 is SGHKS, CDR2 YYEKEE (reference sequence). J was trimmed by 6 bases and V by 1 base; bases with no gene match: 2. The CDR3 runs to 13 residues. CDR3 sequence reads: CASSLRTGHGYTF. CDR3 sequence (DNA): TGTGCCAGCAGCTTGAGGACAGGGCATGGCTACACCTTC.

CDR3 loop: CASSLGGQGRTQETQYF. The CDR3 nucleotides are TGTGCCAGCAGCTTAGGAGGGCAAGGGCGCACCCAAGAGACCCAGTACTTC. This chain connects TRBV7-9 to TRBJ2-5; D possibly corresponds to TRBD2 (5 bases). Deletions cut 1 base from V and 1 base from J, with 16 bases between. Germline V gene lookup returns CDR1 SEHNR and CDR2 FQNEAQ (reference sequence). The CDR3 runs to 17 residues.

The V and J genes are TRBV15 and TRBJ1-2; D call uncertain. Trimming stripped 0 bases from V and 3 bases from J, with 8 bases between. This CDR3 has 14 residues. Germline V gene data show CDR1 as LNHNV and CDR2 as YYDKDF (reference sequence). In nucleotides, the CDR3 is TGTGCCACCAGCAGAGATAGTATGGACTATGGCTACACCTTC. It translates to CATSRDSMDYGYTF.

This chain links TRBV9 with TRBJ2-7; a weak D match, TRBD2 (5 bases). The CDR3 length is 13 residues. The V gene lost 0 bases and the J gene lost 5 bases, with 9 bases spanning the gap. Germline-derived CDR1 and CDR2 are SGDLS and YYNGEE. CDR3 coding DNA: TGTGCCAGCAGCGTAGCGGCTAGCAACGAGCAGTACTTC. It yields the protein CASSVAASNEQYF.

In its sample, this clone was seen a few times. CDR3 nucleotides: TGCGCCAGCAGCTTTATAGCGGGAGGCTCCTACAATGAGCAGTTCTTC. This translates into CASSFIAGGSYNEQFF. The rearrangement links TRBV5-1 to TRBJ2-1, with 10 bases identical to TRBD2. The CDR3 loop spans 16 amino acids. V trimming: 2 bases; J trimming: 0 bases; junction bases outside the gene matches: 2. Germline V gene lookup returns CDR1 SGHRS and CDR2 YFSETQ.

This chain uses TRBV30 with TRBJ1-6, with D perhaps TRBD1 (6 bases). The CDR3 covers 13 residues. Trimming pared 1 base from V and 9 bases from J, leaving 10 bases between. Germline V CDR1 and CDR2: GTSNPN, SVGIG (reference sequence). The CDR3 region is CAWSAQGSSPLHF. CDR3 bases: TGTGCCTGGAGTGCACAGGGAAGTTCACCCCTCCACTTT.